Following are 12 T cell receptor beta chains from one sample sequenced in a study of blood T cell repertoires in COVID-19. Measured with immunoSEQ multiplex PCR; TCRdb has only the in-frame clones, and not every one. Of about 210,000 clones in the sample, around 82% are singletons; the top ten hold roughly 7%. The sample taken for sequencing was peripheral blood. The receptor source for this set is a woman aged 70 to 79 with acute or convalescent COVID-19.

This chain links TRBV5-1 with TRBJ1-4, with 8 bases identical to TRBD1. V dropped 0 bases and J dropped 7; count of bases not matched to a gene: 11. This CDR3 spans 17 amino acids. The germline CDR1 and CDR2 sequences are SGHRS and YFSETQ. The CDR3 loop is CASSLGRPGQGGEKLFF. CDR3 DNA: TGCGCCAGCAGCTTGGGAAGACCAGGACAGGGAGGTGAAAAACTGTTTTTT.

The rearrangement joins TRBV24-1 to TRBJ1-2, with 7 bases lining up with TRBD1. The trim removed 4 bases at V and 0 bases at J, leaving 7 bases unmatched. Germline V CDR1 and CDR2: KGHDR, SFDVKD. There are 16 residues in the CDR3. In DNA form, the CDR3 reads TGTGCCACCAGTGACGCTCACAGGGGCGCTAACTATGGCTACACCTTC. Translating gives CATSDAHRGANYGYTF.

This clone was observed a single time. This chain joins TRBV5-1 and TRBJ2-7; 9 bases agree with TRBD1. This CDR3 region has 15 residues. V was clipped by 2 bases and J by 3 bases; unmatched bases: 6. The germline V gene has CDR1 SGHRS and CDR2 YFSETQ. This CDR3 is CASSLGQGSVYEQYF. As DNA, the CDR3 is TGCGCCAGCAGCTTAGGACAGGGGTCGGTCTACGAGCAGTACTTC. Full variable domain (missing parts from reference TRBV5-1 and TRBJ2-7): KAGVTQTPRYLIKTRGQQVTLSCSPISGHRSVSWYQQTPGQGLQFLFEYFSETQRNKGNFPGRFSGRQFSNSRSEMNVSTLELGDSALYLCASSLGQGSVYEQYFGPGTRLTVT.

The chain employs TRBV24-1 and TRBJ2-4; 9 nucleotides agree with TRBD1. Germline CDR1 reads KGHDR; CDR2 reads SFDVKD. The CDR3 consists of 16 residues. Losses at the gene ends were 4 bases for V and 4 bases for J; bases not matched to a gene: 7. CDR3: CATSEDLGTGKNIQYF. In DNA, the CDR3 is TGTGCCACCAGTGAAGATTTAGGGACAGGGAAAAACATTCAGTACTTC.

The chain recombines TRBV25-1 with TRBJ1-1; the D is unclear. The CDR3 extends over 12 amino acids. From germline, CDR1 is MGHDK and CDR2 SYGVNS. Trimming cost V 1 base and J 10 bases, with 10 bases left between them. Written as DNA, the CDR3 is TGTGCCAGCAGTGAATCCCAGGCAGGAGCTTTCTTT. It encodes CASSESQAGAFF.

The CDR3 region is CASSSYRGLVLYEQYF. CDR3 coding DNA: TGTGCCAGCAGTTCTTACAGGGGGCTAGTTTTGTACGAGCAGTACTTC. This chain uses TRBV7-9 with TRBJ2-7, with 9 bases fitting TRBD1. The CDR3 totals 16 residues. CDR1 is SEHNR, CDR2 FQNEAQ, per germline (reference sequence). With V trimmed by 6 bases and J by 4 bases, 13 bases remained unmatched.

In its sample, this clone was seen a few times. The chain uses TRBV11-2 and TRBJ2-1; 10 nucleotides agree with TRBD1. J lost 7 bases, V lost 5 bases, and 8 bases had no gene match. CDR1 and CDR2 from the germline V gene are SGHAT and FQNNGV. The CDR3 totals 15 residues. CDR3 residues: CASSPDRGAVNEQFF. For the CDR3, the DNA is TGTGCCAGCAGCCCGGACAGGGGGGCAGTTAATGAGCAGTTCTTC.

The chain has TRBV18 and TRBJ1-3; D remains unclear. V lost 2 bases and J 3 bases, leaving 11 bases between the germline ends. The CDR3 extends over 15 amino acids. CDR1 KGHSH and CDR2 LQKENI come from the germline V gene. The CDR3 spells CASSPASGGGNTIYF. Written as DNA, the CDR3 is TGTGCCAGCTCACCAGCCTCGGGAGGTGGAAACACCATATATTTT. Full variable domain (missing parts from reference TRBV18 and TRBJ1-3): NAGVMQNPRHLVRRRGQEARLRCSPMKGHSHVYWYRQLPEEGLKFMVYLQKENIIDESGMPKERFSAEFPKEGPSILRIQQVVRGDSAAYFCASSPASGGGNTIYFGEGSWLTVV.

The chain uses TRBV24-1 and TRBJ2-3; a possible D gene is TRBD2 (5 bases). This CDR3 region has 16 residues. CDR1 and CDR2 from the germline V gene are KGHDR and SFDVKD. Deletions cut 4 bases from V and 1 base from J, with 14 bases between. The CDR3 sequence is CATSDSVGVGTDTQYF. For the CDR3, the DNA is TGTGCCACCAGTGACAGCGTCGGGGTGGGCACAGATACGCAGTATTTT.

This chain uses TRBV6-5 with TRBJ2-3; 9 bases map to TRBD1. Germline V lookup: CDR1 MNHEY, CDR2 SVGAGI. Trimming cost V 0 bases and J 5 bases; bases outside gene matches: 6. The CDR3 extends over 16 amino acids. CDR3 coding DNA: TGTGCCAGCAGTTACTCGTTCGGGACAGGGAGAGATACGCAGTATTTT. Translating gives CASSYSFGTGRDTQYF.

Only one count was recorded for this clone. V and J are TRBV19 and TRBJ2-7, with D possibly TRBD1 on 6 matching bases. Trimming pared 5 bases from V and 5 bases from J, leaving 16 bases between. Germline V CDR1 and CDR2: LNHDA, SQIVND (reference sequence). The CDR3 runs to 14 residues. The DNA of the CDR3 is TGTGCCAGTAGTCCCGGGACAATGGGCGACGAGCAGTACTTC. Its protein is CASSPGTMGDEQYF. The complete variable domain, with remaining parts taken from reference TRBV19 and TRBJ2-7, reads DGGITQSPKYLFRKEGQNVTLSCEQNLNHDAMYWYRQDPGQGLRLIYYSQIVNDFQKGDIAEGYSVSREKKESFPLTVTSAQKNPTAFYLCASSPGTMGDEQYFGPGTRLTVT.

The chain couples TRBV7-2 to TRBJ2-3, with 11 bases identical to TRBD2. Germline trimming cut 7 bases from V and 0 bases from J; bases unmatched to any gene: 12. Per germline, CDR1 SGHTA and CDR2 FQGNSA. The CDR3 spans 18 residues. CDR3 amino acids: CASNLGLAGGRSTDTQYF. The CDR3 DNA follows: TGTGCCAGCAACCTTGGGCTAGCGGGGGGCCGTAGCACAGATACGCAGTATTTT.